A selection of T cell receptor beta chains follows, all from one sample in a study of blood T cell repertoires in COVID-19. Produced via immunoSEQ multiplex PCR; TCRdb's table is partial and in-frame only. Here the sample spans 100,000 or so clones, approximately 86% being singletons. The sample comprised peripheral blood. The receptors come from a man in his fifties or sixties with acute or convalescent COVID-19. The CDR3 runs from the conserved cysteine through the conserved F or W. The D gene is left open where the match is weak. Rows give clone size only sometimes, using once, few, many, or a class for an expanded clone.

D	size	V	J	DNA	CDR3
TRBD2	NA	TRBV7-2	TRBJ2-5	TGTGCCAGCAGCCCCATATCCGCGGGGGGTCGAAGTGGGACCCAGTACTTC	CASSPISAGGRSGTQYF
NA	NA	TRBV6-5	TRBJ1-2	TGTGCCAGCAGCCCCGCGTCCGACTATGGCTACACCTTC	CASSPASDYGYTF
TRBD1	NA	TRBV12-3/TRBV12-4	TRBJ1-6	TGTGCCAGCAGTCGGCAGGGGGCTTCACCCCTCCACTTT	CASSRQGASPLHF
NA	NA	TRBV12-3/TRBV12-4	TRBJ2-5	TGTGCCAGCACCGAGTTAGCCCAAGAGACCCAGTACTTC	CASTELAQETQYF
TRBD2	few	TRBV6-5	TRBJ2-3	TGTGCCAGCAGTAATAGCGGGGCGGTGGGAGATACGCAGTATTTT	CASSNSGAVGDTQYF
TRBD2	NA	TRBV6-2/TRBV6-3	TRBJ2-5	TGTGCCAGCAGTTACGACAGAGGGCTAGCGGGGATACAAGAGACCCAGTACTTC	CASSYDRGLAGIQETQYF
NA	NA	TRBV3-1/TRBV3-2	TRBJ2-2	TGTGCCAGCAGCACCCCGATGACACGCCATAACACCGGGGAGCTGTTTTTT	CASSTPMTRHNTGELFF
NA	NA	TRBV30	TRBJ2-6	TGTGCCTCCCCGTATGGGGCCAACGTCCTGACTTTC	CASPYGANVLTF
NA	NA	TRBV19	TRBJ2-7	TGTGCCAGTAGTATCGGTGTGCGGGGCTACAGCTCCTACGAGCAGTACTTC	CASSIGVRGYSSYEQYF
NA	NA	TRBV19	TRBJ1-2	TGTGCCAGTAGTATAGACGGGGGGCGCGACGATGGCTACACCTTC	CASSIDGGRDDGYTF
NA	NA	TRBV5-8	TRBJ2-5	TGTGCCAGCAGCACCGGTACGGACACAAGAGAGACCCAGTACTTC	CASSTGTDTRETQYF
NA	NA	TRBV30	TRBJ1-2	TGTGGCGGCGTCGCGGGGATTTATGGCTACACCTTC	CGGVAGIYGYTF
TRBD1	NA	TRBV29-1	TRBJ1-2	TGCAGCGTTGAAGATCACAGGGGTGGCTACACCTTC	CSVEDHRGGYTF
NA	few	TRBV4-3	TRBJ1-6	TGCGCCAGCAGCCAAGGGCAGGGGCCTAATTCACCCCTCCACTTT	CASSQGQGPNSPLHF